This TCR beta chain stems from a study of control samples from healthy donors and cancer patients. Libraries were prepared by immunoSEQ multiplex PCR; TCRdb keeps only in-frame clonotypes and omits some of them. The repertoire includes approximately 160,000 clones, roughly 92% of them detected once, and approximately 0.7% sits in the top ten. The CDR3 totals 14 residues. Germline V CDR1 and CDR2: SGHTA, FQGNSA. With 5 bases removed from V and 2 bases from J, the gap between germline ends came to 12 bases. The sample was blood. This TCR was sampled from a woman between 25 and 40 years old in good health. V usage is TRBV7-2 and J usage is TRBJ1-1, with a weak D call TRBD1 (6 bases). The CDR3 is CASSPIRGNTEAFF. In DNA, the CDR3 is TGTGCCAGCAGCCCTATCAGGGGAAACACTGAAGCTTTCTTT. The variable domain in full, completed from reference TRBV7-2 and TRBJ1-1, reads GAGVSQSPSNKVTEKGKDVELRCDPISGHTALYWYRQSLGQGLEFLIYFQGNSAPDKSGLPSDRFSAERTGGSVSTLTIQRTQQEDSAVYLCASSPIRGNTEAFFGQGTRLTVV.